This T cell receptor beta chain was obtained from a study of vaccination effects on CD4 cells after COVID-19. V shed 1 base, J shed 2 bases, and the junction held 5 bases outside the gene matches. Germline V lookup: CDR1 SGHRS, CDR2 YFSETQ. This CDR3 is built from 16 residues. Concerning this clone itself: The target antigen is unknown.

TCRdb's table, derived via immunoSEQ multiplex PCR, lists solely in-frame clones and lacks some. The sample carries about 19,000 clones, approximately 70% recorded once. CD4+ T cells specific for antigen were expanded with viral peptide pools by the ViraFEST assay before sequencing. Subsequent to 10 days of culture, CD4+ T cells were isolated. Sequences were derived from CD4+ T cells from PBMCs cultured with HCoV-229E spike peptides, sampled before COVID-19 vaccination. This receptor was obtained from a human donor who received a COVID-19 vaccine. This chain uses TRBV5-1 with TRBJ2-1, with 8 bases that match TRBD2. CDR3 region: CASSLWSGGTYNEQFF. CDR3 DNA: TGCGCCAGCAGCTTGTGGTCGGGAGGGACCTACAATGAGCAGTTCTTC.